Here is one TCR beta chain with its context. The CDR3 consists of 14 residues. The ends were cut back, 0 bases at V and 6 bases at J, with 12 bases in the middle. The V gene's germline CDR1 is LGHNA and CDR2 YSLEER. The sample comes from a study of shared clonotypes between healthy human individuals. Terminally differentiated effector memory CD45RA+ cells were excluded from the naive CD8 cells, which were CD45RO-negative and positively selected for CCR7. Libraries were prepared by immunoSEQ multiplex PCR; TCRdb keeps only in-frame clonotypes and omits some of them. This table has about 2 million clones, approximately 94% appearing once.

V is TRBV4-3 and J is TRBJ2-7; tentatively, D is TRBD1 (6 bases). Sequencing was done on a sample of naive CD8+ T cells sorted from blood. The TCR originated in a man between 18 and 35 years old in good health. CDR3 coding DNA: TGCGCCAGCAGCCAAGACGTCGCAGGGGCCGAGCAGTACTTC. Its protein product is CASSQDVAGAEQYF.